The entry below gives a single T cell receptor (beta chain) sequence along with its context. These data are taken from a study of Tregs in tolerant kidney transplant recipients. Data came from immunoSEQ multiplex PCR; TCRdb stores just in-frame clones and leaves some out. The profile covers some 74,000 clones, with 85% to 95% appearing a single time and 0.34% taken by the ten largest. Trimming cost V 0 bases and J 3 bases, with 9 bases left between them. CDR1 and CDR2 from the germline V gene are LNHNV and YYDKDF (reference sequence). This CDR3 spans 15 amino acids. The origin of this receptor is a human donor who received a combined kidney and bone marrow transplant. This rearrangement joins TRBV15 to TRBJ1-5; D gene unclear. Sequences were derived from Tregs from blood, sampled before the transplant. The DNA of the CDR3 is TGTGCCACCAGCAGAGAATGGGGAGACAATCAGCCCCAGCATTTT. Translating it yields CATSREWGDNQPQHF.